These 27 T cell receptor beta chains came from one sample sequenced in a study of T cells in Graves' hyperthyroidism and ophthalmopathy. Amplification of TCR beta CDR3 regions was performed using RNA transcripts as template. The HTBI primer set served for first-round RT-PCR of the TCR CDR3. TCRdb processed the multiplex PCR reads anew with MiXCR; each CDR3 protein has one entry. The sample carries about 370,000 distinct CDR3 sequences, about 16% recorded once. Specimen: blood. The receptors come from a woman in her fifties or sixties with Graves' ophthalmopathy.

This clonotype was counted at least ten times. The J gene is TRBJ1-2, the V gene TRBV7-2, with a possible D match to TRBD1 (6 bases). Germline values: CDR1 SGHTA, CDR2 FQGNSA. The CDR3 has 16 residues. Trimming removed 2 bases at V and 4 bases at J, with 17 bases between. The CDR3 loop reads CASSLFSGQIGYGYTF. Written as DNA, the CDR3 is TGTGCCAGCAGCTTATTCTCGGGACAAATTGGCTATGGCTACACCTTC. The full variable domain, in which reference TRBV7-2 and TRBJ1-2 provide the parts outside the CDR3, is GAGVSQSPSNKVTEKGKDVELRCDPISGHTALYWYRQSLGQGLEFLIYFQGNSAPDKSGLPSDRFSAERTGGSVSTLTIQRTQQEDSAVYLCASSLFSGQIGYGYTFGSGTRLTVV.

This clonotype was counted at least ten times. V gene TRBV28 combines with J gene TRBJ2-3; 8 bases line up with TRBD2. CDR1 and CDR2 from the germline V gene are MDHEN and SYDVKM. After removal of 8 bases from V and 2 bases from J, the junction contained 9 bases not matched to a gene. This CDR3 comprises 15 residues. In nucleotides, the CDR3 is TGTGCCAGCCGCGTGAGCGGGAGTACCACAGATACGCAGTATTTT. This sequence encodes CASRVSGSTTDTQYF.

This clonotype was picked up many times. This chain's CDR3 is CASSPATGVYNEQFF. CDR3 in DNA: TGTGCCAGCAGTCCGGCGACAGGGGTGTACAATGAGCAGTTCTTC. The V gene is TRBV28, the J gene TRBJ2-1, with TRBD1 matching 8 bases. The length of the CDR3 is 15 residues. The germline CDR1 and CDR2 sequences are MDHEN and SYDVKM. Germline trimming cut 5 bases from V and 4 bases from J; bases unmatched to any gene: 7.

This clonotype was observed many times. The chain recombines TRBV3-1 with TRBJ2-1; tentative D call: TRBD2 (5 bases). This CDR3 is built from 11 residues. V lost 4 bases, J lost 10 bases, and 8 bases lay in between. Germline V gene sequence: CDR1 LGHDT, CDR2 YNNKEL (reference sequence). The DNA of the CDR3 is TGTGCCAGCAGCCGCGGACTGGAGCAGTTCTTC. Encoded protein: CASSRGLEQFF.

This clonotype was found many times. The V call is TRBV28, the J call TRBJ1-5; 7 nucleotides agree with TRBD1. This CDR3 is 14 amino acids long. CDR1 MDHEN and CDR2 SYDVKM come from the germline V gene. The junction had 5 bases not matched to a gene; V was cut back by 7 bases and J by 2 bases. CDR3 region: CASNEGAGNQPQHF. For the CDR3, the DNA is TGTGCCAGCAACGAGGGGGCCGGCAATCAGCCCCAGCATTTT.

This chain links TRBV3-1 with TRBJ2-6, with D hard to call. The CDR3 is made up of 16 amino acids. The V gene lost 0 bases and the J gene lost 4 bases, with 10 bases spanning the gap. Germline values: CDR1 LGHDT, CDR2 YNNKEL (reference sequence). CDR3 loop: CASSQERASGANVLTF. The DNA of the CDR3 is TGTGCCAGCAGCCAAGAACGGGCTTCCGGGGCCAACGTCCTGACTTTC.

This clonotype appeared many times. The rearrangement links TRBV3-1 to TRBJ1-1; D ambiguous. Trimming removed 0 bases at V and 4 bases at J, with 9 bases between. Germline V gene lookup returns CDR1 LGHDT and CDR2 YNNKEL (reference sequence). The CDR3 has 14 amino acids. The CDR3 DNA sequence: TGTGCCAGCAGCCAAGAGGAGCTCCTCACTGAAGCTTTCTTT. This codes for CASSQEELLTEAFF.

The rearrangement joins TRBV15 to TRBJ2-3; tentatively, D is TRBD2 (5 bases). The ends were cut back, 3 bases at V and 0 bases at J, with 7 bases in the middle. The CDR3 has 14 amino acids. CDR1 and CDR2 (germline): LNHNV, YYDKDF (reference sequence). In DNA, the CDR3 is TGTGCCACCAGCAGTAGGAGGAGCACAGATACGCAGTATTTT. Protein product: CATSSRRSTDTQYF.

The chain uses TRBV9 and TRBJ2-2, with 8 bases that match TRBD2. Germline V gives CDR1 SGDLS, CDR2 YYNGEE. V shed 3 bases, J shed 5 bases, and the junction held 9 bases outside the gene matches. The length of the CDR3 is 16 residues. Here the CDR3 reads CASSAKAGAGTGELFF. The CDR3 DNA reads TGTGCCAGCAGCGCCAAAGCGGGAGCGGGGACCGGGGAGCTGTTTTTT.

This clonotype was seen ten or more times. The chain is built from TRBV5-1 and TRBJ2-7; possibly TRBD1 for D (6 bases). There are 13 residues in the CDR3. Between the trimmed V and J ends, which lost 2 bases and 5 bases, there was a span of 11 bases. Germline V gene sequence: CDR1 SGHRS, CDR2 YFSETQ. CDR3 nucleotides: TGCGCCAGCAGCTTCCCTCGACAGGACGAGCAGTACTTC. Translating gives CASSFPRQDEQYF.

This chain connects TRBV28 to TRBJ2-7; 14 positions agree with TRBD2. V shed 4 bases and J 6 bases; nucleotides not matched to a gene: 5. CDR1 MDHEN and CDR2 SYDVKM come from the germline V gene. The CDR3 covers 15 residues. CDR3 sequence: CASSSGTSGSGEQYF. The DNA of the CDR3 is TGTGCCAGCAGTTCTGGGACTAGCGGGAGTGGCGAGCAGTACTTC.

There are a few counts of this clonotype. This sequence joins TRBV19 and TRBJ2-3, with 8 positions matching TRBD1. V was pared by 6 bases and J by 5 bases, with 7 bases of the junction left unmatched. The CDR3 has 14 amino acids. Germline V lookup: CDR1 LNHDA, CDR2 SQIVND (reference sequence). CDR3 sequence: CASSLQGAEDTQYF. CDR3 DNA: TGTGCCAGTAGCCTCCAGGGGGCGGAAGATACGCAGTATTTT.

This clonotype was seen repeatedly, ten times or more. The genes are TRBV27 and TRBJ2-1; 7 bases fit TRBD2. With 7 bases clipped from V and 3 bases from J, the junction kept 6 bases outside the gene matches. Germline V gene sequence: CDR1 MNHEY, CDR2 SMNVEV (reference sequence). This CDR3 has 14 amino acids. CDR3 coding DNA: TGTGCCAGCAAGAGGGAGGGCCACTACAATGAGCAGTTCTTC. It translates to CASKREGHYNEQFF.

This clonotype was seen many times. The V call is TRBV3-1, the J call TRBJ2-1; 10 bases match TRBD2. The V and J ends lost 4 bases and 5 bases, in that order; junction bases with no gene match: 8. In germline, CDR1 is LGHDT, CDR2 YNNKEL (reference sequence). The CDR3 covers 16 residues. CDR3 sequence reads: CASSPGWGLANNEQFF. The DNA of the CDR3 is TGTGCCAGCAGCCCGGGTTGGGGACTAGCGAACAATGAGCAGTTCTTC.

This clonotype was detected ten times or more. The chain links TRBV20-1 to TRBJ2-1; a weak D match, TRBD1 (6 bases). The V end lost 5 bases, the J end lost 7 bases, and 18 bases lay between the germline ends. The CDR3 is 14 amino acids. Germline V gene data show CDR1 as DFQATT and CDR2 as SNEGSKA (reference sequence). The DNA of the CDR3 is TGCAGTGCTGAGAAGCTGCAGGGGTGGAATGAGCAGTTCTTC. This translates into CSAEKLQGWNEQFF.

This clonotype came up many times. The V and J genes are TRBV5-1 and TRBJ1-5, with D possibly being TRBD1 (5 bases). The CDR3 spans 15 residues. Germline assignment: CDR1 SGHRS and CDR2 YFSETQ. Trimming took 4 bases from V and 4 from J, leaving 15 bases between them. This CDR3 reads CASSPGGTVNQPQHF. The CDR3 bases are TGCGCCAGCAGCCCGGGGGGGACGGTGAATCAGCCCCAGCATTTT.

The CDR3 sequence is CASSQQGAHGEQYF. CDR3 sequence (DNA): TGTGCCAGCAGCCAACAGGGGGCGCATGGTGAGCAGTACTTC. The gene calls are TRBV27 and TRBJ2-7; 9 bases line up with TRBD1. Looked up from germline, CDR1 is MNHEY and CDR2 is SMNVEV (reference sequence). This CDR3 has 14 amino acids. V was clipped by 6 bases and J by 7 bases; unmatched bases: 10.

This clonotype was detected ten times or more. V is TRBV28 and J is TRBJ2-3, with D possibly matching TRBD2 (6 bases). The CDR3 is 15 amino acids. V dropped 3 bases and J dropped 5 bases, with 15 bases sitting between them. Germline CDR1 MDHEN, CDR2 SYDVKM. CDR3 bases: TGTGCCAGCAGTTTTTGGGAGGTTGGGATAGATACGCAGTATTTT. This gives the protein CASSFWEVGIDTQYF.

This clonotype has a handful of counts. The rearrangement joins TRBV5-1 to TRBJ2-5; the D gene could be TRBD1 or TRBD2 (5 bases each). From germline, CDR1 is SGHRS and CDR2 YFSETQ. Trimming left V 0 bases short and J 5 bases short, with 14 bases between. The CDR3 spans 15 residues. The DNA of the CDR3 is TGCGCCAGCAGCTTGGAATTAGGGGAGTGGGAGACCCAGTACTTC. Translating it yields CASSLELGEWETQYF.

This clonotype was seen repeatedly, ten times or more. The rearrangement uses TRBV5-1 and TRBJ2-7; 9 bases line up with TRBD2. The germline gives CDR1 SGHRS, CDR2 YFSETQ. The V gene end was trimmed by 0 bases and the J gene end by 2 bases; junction bases not matched to a gene: 3. This CDR3 has 15 residues. The CDR3 DNA is TGCGCCAGCAGCTTGGGACTAGCGGCGCCCTACGAGCAGTACTTC. This translates into CASSLGLAAPYEQYF.

This clonotype was seen repeatedly, ten times or more. This chain uses TRBV7-9 with TRBJ2-1; 10 nucleotides line up with TRBD2. CDR1 is SEHNR and CDR2 is FQNEAQ in the germline V gene (reference sequence). The junction had 6 bases not matched to a gene; V was cut back by 10 bases and J by 6 bases. The CDR3 extends over 13 amino acids. CDR3 nucleotides: TGTGCCACCCCACTAGCGGGATTCAATGAGCAGTTCTTC. Residues: CATPLAGFNEQFF.

This clonotype was picked up many times. The chain combines TRBV24-1 with TRBJ2-5; 12 bases agree with TRBD2. Per the germline V gene, CDR1 is KGHDR and CDR2 is SFDVKD. The V gene end was trimmed by 7 bases and the J gene end by 5 bases; junction bases not matched to a gene: 16. The CDR3 loop spans 18 amino acids. The CDR3 loop is CATSLNGASGRAVETQYF. DNA of the CDR3: TGTGCCACCAGCCTGAACGGGGCTAGCGGGAGGGCCGTGGAGACCCAGTACTTC.

This clonotype occurred a few times. The V and J genes are TRBV20-1 and TRBJ2-2; D is uncertain. Germline-derived CDR1 and CDR2 are DFQATT and SNEGSKA (reference sequence). V was clipped by 0 bases and J by 8 bases, with 16 bases between them. This CDR3 contains 15 residues. The CDR3 is CSARDMGPKAGELFF. In nucleotides, the CDR3 is TGCAGTGCTAGAGATATGGGTCCCAAGGCAGGGGAGCTGTTTTTT.

The chain couples TRBV29-1 to TRBJ2-2, with 8 bases matching TRBD2. The CDR3 consists of 14 residues. Germline CDR1 reads SQVTM; CDR2 reads ANQGSEA. V gave up 7 bases and J gave up 4 bases; unmatched junction bases: 8. CDR3 DNA: TGCAGCGCCCAGGGACTAGGGCGCACCGGGGAGCTGTTTTTT. It yields the protein CSAQGLGRTGELFF.

This clonotype was seen a few times. The chain has TRBV28 and TRBJ1-2, with D possibly TRBD1 on 6 matching bases. This CDR3 has 15 amino acids. V shed 5 bases and J shed 3 bases, with 16 bases lying between them. Per the germline V gene, CDR1 is MDHEN and CDR2 is SYDVKM. For the CDR3, the DNA is TGTGCCAGCAGTATTTCACAGGGACCCTACTATGGCTACACCTTC. This translates into CASSISQGPYYGYTF.

A word on this clonotype: Compared with germline, one end of the junction differs, possibly owing to a read error. The J gene is TRBJ2-1, the V gene TRBV7-8; D is perhaps TRBD2 (6 bases). Looked up from germline, CDR1 is SGHVS and CDR2 is FQNEAQ. The CDR3 runs to 16 residues. The CDR3: CASSHHSGSSYNEQFF. The DNA of the CDR3 is TGCGCCAGCAGCCACCACTCCGGGAGCTCCTACAATGAGCAGTTCTTC. Full variable domain (missing parts from reference TRBV7-8 and TRBJ2-1): GAGVSQSPRYKVAKRGQDVALRCDPISGHVSLFWYQQALGQGPEFLTYFQNEAQLDKSGLPSDRFFAERPEGSVSTLKIQRTQQEDSAVYLCASSHHSGSSYNEQFFGPGTRLTVL.

This clonotype has only a few counts. The CDR3 does not end in the conserved phenylalanine or tryptophan, so this is likely a read error. The V gene is TRBV18, the J gene TRBJ1-1, with 7 bases fitting TRBD1. CDR3 length: 14 amino acids. Germline values: CDR1 KGHSH, CDR2 LQKENI. The chain's CDR3 is CASARQGMNTEAFS. The CDR3 coding sequence is TGTGCCAGCGCAAGACAGGGCATGAATACTGAAGCTTTCTCT.